The present T cell receptor (beta chain) was sequenced within a study of blood T cells in healthy people across ages. Samples each yielded at least 5.5 micrograms of total RNA. The use of a sample-barcoded 5' primer and a J-beta primer mix characterized a second PCR of 7 to 11 cycles. A single record per CDR3 protein comes from TCRdb applying MiXCR to the 5' RACE reads. This sample has 1.5 million to 1.8 million distinct CDR3 sequences; 42% occur once, and the top ten carry over 3.5%. Losses at the gene ends were 1 base for V and 5 bases for J; bases not matched to a gene: 11. The CDR3 covers 18 residues. Germline loops: CDR1 KGHSH, CDR2 LQKENI.

Input material: blood. The J gene is TRBJ2-1, the V gene TRBV18, with 10 bases aligning to TRBD2. The sequence was obtained from a woman under 30 in good health. Here the CDR3 DNA reads TGTGCCAGCTCACCACAGTCGAGCGGGAGGGCAACGAACAATGAGCAGTTCTTC. It yields the protein CASSPQSSGRATNNEQFF. The whole variable domain, filled in from reference TRBV18 and TRBJ2-1, reads NAGVMQNPRHLVRRRGQEARLRCSPMKGHSHVYWYRQLPEEGLKFMVYLQKENIIDESGMPKERFSAEFPKEGPSILRIQQVVRGDSAAYFCASSPQSSGRATNNEQFFGPGTRLTVL.